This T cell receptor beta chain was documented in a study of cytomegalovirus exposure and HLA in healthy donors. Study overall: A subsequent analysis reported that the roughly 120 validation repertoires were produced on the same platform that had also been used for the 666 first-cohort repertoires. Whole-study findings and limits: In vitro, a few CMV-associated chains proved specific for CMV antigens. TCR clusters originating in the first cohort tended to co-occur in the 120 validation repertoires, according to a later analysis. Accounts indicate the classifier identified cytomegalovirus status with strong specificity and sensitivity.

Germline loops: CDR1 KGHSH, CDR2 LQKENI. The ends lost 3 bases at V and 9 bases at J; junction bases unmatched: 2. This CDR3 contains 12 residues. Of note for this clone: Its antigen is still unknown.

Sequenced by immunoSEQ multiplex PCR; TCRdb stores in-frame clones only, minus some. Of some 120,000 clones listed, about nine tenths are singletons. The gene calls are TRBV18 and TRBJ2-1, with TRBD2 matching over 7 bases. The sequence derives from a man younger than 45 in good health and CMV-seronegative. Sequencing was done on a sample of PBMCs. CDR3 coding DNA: TGTGCCAGCTCACCCGGGGAGGGTGAGCAGTTCTTC. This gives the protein CASSPGEGEQFF.